Presented here are 21 T cell receptor beta chains from one specimen sequenced in a study of T-cell reconstitution after alpha-beta-depleted transplantation in children. During its preparation, the TCRbeta library received unique molecular identifiers. TCRdb ran MiXCR on the PCR reads and lists one entry per CDR3 protein. The sample lists about 400,000 distinct CDR3 sequences; 10% to 15% were seen once. This material consisted of PBMCs, taken from the stem cell graft. The receptors were gathered from a human donor who donated a stem cell graft to a child with Fanconi anemia.

This clonotype was seen at least ten times. This chain uses TRBV3-1 with TRBJ1-1; maybe TRBD1 (5 bases). Germline V lookup: CDR1 LGHDT, CDR2 YNNKEL (reference sequence). The V and J ends lost 3 bases and 8 bases respectively, with 19 bases between them. The CDR3 runs to 15 residues. CDR3 DNA sequence: TGTGCCAGCAGCCATATTAGCCAGGGACGGCGGGAAGCTTTCTTT. Protein sequence: CASSHISQGRREAFF.

The chain carries TRBV2 and TRBJ1-4; D is ambiguous. CDR3 length: 13 amino acids. Per germline, CDR1 SNHLY and CDR2 FYNNEI. Trimming removed 7 bases from V and 4 bases from J, with 10 bases in between. The CDR3 DNA reads TGTGCCAGCAATGCAAAACATAATGAAAAACTGTTTTTT. Translated, it gives CASNAKHNEKLFF.

The chain uses TRBV7-6 and TRBJ2-2, with 8 bases identical to TRBD2. Per the germline V gene, CDR1 is SGHVS and CDR2 is FNYEAQ. CDR3 size: 17 residues. The ends lost 5 bases at V and 4 bases at J; junction bases unmatched: 12. DNA for the CDR3: TGTGCCAGCAGCCTCCAAGGGGGACTAGGGGGCACCGGGGAGCTGTTTTTT. It codes for CASSLQGGLGGTGELFF.

This clonotype has ten or more counts. V is TRBV6-1 and J is TRBJ1-1; possibly TRBD1 for D (5 bases). Trimming shortened V by 6 bases and J by 4 bases, and 15 bases separated the two germline ends. From germline, CDR1 is MNHNS and CDR2 SASEGT. The CDR3 runs to 14 residues. The CDR3 DNA is TGTGCCAGCAGAATGGGGCTCCGGGGCACTGAAGCTTTCTTT. It is translated as CASRMGLRGTEAFF.

The chain is built from TRBV5-1 and TRBJ1-4, with 9 bases matching TRBD1. With V trimmed by 4 bases and J by 0 bases, 7 bases remained unmatched. From germline, CDR1 is SGHRS and CDR2 YFSETQ. This CDR3 contains 17 residues. This CDR3 reads CASSPDRGAATNEKLFF. The CDR3 nucleotides read TGCGCCAGCAGCCCCGACAGGGGGGCTGCAACTAATGAAAAACTGTTTTTT.

The CDR3 DNA reads TGTGCCGCAGGGGTGCTAGCGGGGGTCCCAGATACGCAGTATTTT. It specifies CAAGVLAGVPDTQYF. The V call is TRBV3-1, the J call TRBJ2-3, with 10 bases aligning to TRBD2. V shed 11 bases and J 4 bases; nucleotides not matched to a gene: 12. The CDR3 consists of 15 residues. Germline loops: CDR1 LGHDT, CDR2 YNNKEL (reference sequence).

Only a few counts were recorded for this clonotype. The J gene is TRBJ2-7, the V gene TRBV4-1; D not certain. Germline CDR1 and CDR2: MGHRA and YSYEKL. V was shortened by 3 bases and J by 2 bases, with 11 bases between the two germline ends. The length of the CDR3 is 14 residues. CDR3 in DNA: TGCGCCAGCAGCCACCCGAACAACGCCTACGAGCAGTACTTC. This sequence encodes CASSHPNNAYEQYF.

This clonotype came up a few times. The chain links TRBV7-3 to TRBJ2-1, with D perhaps matching TRBD2 (6 bases). Trimming took off 2 bases at V and 4 bases at J, with 15 bases between the two ends. Germline lookup yields CDR1 SGHTA and CDR2 FQGTGA. The CDR3 is 16 residues long. Written as DNA, the CDR3 is TGTGCCAGCAGCTTAGGAAGTGGACTATCATACAATGAGCAGTTCTTC. This encodes CASSLGSGLSYNEQFF.

This clonotype was found many times. The chain couples TRBV12-3 or TRBV12-4 to TRBJ1-5; 8 bases match TRBD1. This CDR3 has 18 residues. J gave up 4 bases and V 6 bases, and 17 bases lay outside the gene matches. CDR3 coding DNA: TGTGCCAGCAGCCAAAGAACTCCGGACAGGGTAAATAATCAGCCCCAGCATTTT. Translation: CASSQRTPDRVNNQPQHF.

The chain combines TRBV15 with TRBJ1-1; D perhaps matches TRBD1 (6 bases). This CDR3 is built from 13 residues. CDR1 and CDR2 from the germline V gene are LNHNV and YYDKDF (reference sequence). V was clipped by 5 bases and J by 0 bases, with 7 bases between them. CDR3 loop: CATSWDMNTEAFF. The CDR3 DNA reads TGTGCCACCAGCTGGGACATGAACACTGAAGCTTTCTTT.

This clonotype has a handful of counts. The chain carries TRBV2 and TRBJ2-1, with 7 positions matching TRBD1. The V segment lost 11 bases and the J segment 4 bases; nucleotides outside the gene matches: 11. This CDR3 contains 14 residues. CDR1 is SNHLY, CDR2 FYNNEI, per germline. DNA for the CDR3: TGTGCCGGCCACTACGGGACAGCTTACAATGAGCAGTTCTTC. This sequence encodes CAGHYGTAYNEQFF.

The chain has TRBV5-1 and TRBJ1-6; 8 bases fit TRBD1. V shed 0 bases and J 9 bases; nucleotides not matched to a gene: 2. The CDR3 totals 14 residues. The germline V gene has CDR1 SGHRS and CDR2 YFSETQ. The CDR3 nucleotides are TGCGCCAGCAGCTTGGCAGGGGGCGGTTCACCCCTCCACTTT. It is translated as CASSLAGGGSPLHF.

V gene TRBV4-3 combines with J gene TRBJ2-1, with TRBD2 identical over 8 bases. Trimming removed 4 bases from V and 3 bases from J; junction bases left unmatched: 5. Germline-derived CDR1 and CDR2 are LGHNA and YSLEER. The CDR3 is 15 amino acids. In DNA form, the CDR3 reads TGCGCCAGCAGCCGTCCGGGGGGGCTCTACAATGAGCAGTTCTTC. Its translation is CASSRPGGLYNEQFF.

This clonotype was seen only a few times. The chain links TRBV28 to TRBJ2-5; 7 bases are a match to TRBD1. The CDR3 runs 14 residues. Germline CDR1 and CDR2: MDHEN and SYDVKM. With V trimmed by 5 bases and J by 3 bases, 6 bases remained unmatched. CDR3 loop: CASSGDSKEETQYF. The CDR3, as DNA: TGTGCCAGCAGTGGGGACAGCAAGGAAGAGACCCAGTACTTC.

The chain combines TRBV7-9 with TRBJ1-3; no reliable D call. V shed 1 base and J shed 4 bases, with 11 bases lying between them. Per germline, CDR1 SEHNR and CDR2 FQNEAQ (reference sequence). CDR3 length equals 15 residues. For the CDR3, the DNA is TGTGCCAGCAGCTTAGGGCAGGCGCGCGGAAACACCATATATTTT. It encodes CASSLGQARGNTIYF.

This clonotype showed up just a few times. J is TRBJ2-4 and V is TRBV5-6; D is ambiguous. This CDR3 is built from 15 residues. Trimming took 3 bases from V and 0 from J, leaving 10 bases between them. From germline, CDR1 is SGHDT and CDR2 YYEEEE. The CDR3 spells CASSSSGRAKNIQYF. DNA for the CDR3: TGTGCCAGCAGCTCCTCAGGTCGAGCCAAAAACATTCAGTACTTC.

This clonotype was found a few times. The chain employs TRBV5-1 and TRBJ1-2, with 8 bases fitting TRBD1. Per the germline V gene, CDR1 is SGHRS and CDR2 is YFSETQ. Germline trimming cut 0 bases from V and 5 bases from J; bases unmatched to any gene: 9. This CDR3 comprises 16 residues. The DNA for the CDR3 is TGCGCCAGCAGCTTGGGGGACAGGACTTCTCAATATGGCTACACCTTC. It specifies CASSLGDRTSQYGYTF.

This clonotype was detected many times. The V call is TRBV20-1, the J call TRBJ1-4; D is uncertain. Germline V CDR1 and CDR2: DFQATT, SNEGSKA (reference sequence). V gave up 0 bases and J gave up 4 bases, with 12 bases separating them. The CDR3 extends over 15 amino acids. For the CDR3, the DNA is TGCAGTGCTAGAGATTTCGGGCTCGATAATGAAAAACTGTTTTTT. Translation gives CSARDFGLDNEKLFF.

This clonotype was observed a handful of times. The rearrangement links TRBV7-8 to TRBJ2-7; 8 bases are shared with TRBD1. CDR1 and CDR2 from the germline V gene are SGHVS and FQNEAQ. The CDR3 spans 13 residues. V dropped 7 bases and J dropped 6; count of bases not matched to a gene: 8. For the CDR3, the DNA is TGTGCCAGCACCCTAGACAGGGGTGGCGAGCAGTACTTC. It is translated as CASTLDRGGEQYF.

This clonotype was counted ten times or more. The CDR3 DNA follows: TGCGCCAGCAGCCGGGACAGGACTAACACCGGGGAGCTGTTTTTT. Translated: CASSRDRTNTGELFF. V usage is TRBV5-1 and J usage is TRBJ2-2; 8 bases align to TRBD1. Germline V lookup: CDR1 SGHRS, CDR2 YFSETQ. The CDR3 has 15 residues. J lost 2 bases, V lost 4 bases, and 4 bases had no gene match.

The CDR3 spells CASSQEGGVLKETQYF. CDR3 in DNA: TGTGCCAGCAGCCAAGAGGGGGGGGTTCTTAAAGAGACCCAGTACTTC. The chain employs TRBV12-3 or TRBV12-4 and TRBJ2-5; TRBD2 might be the D (7 bases). This CDR3 region has 16 residues. Deletions cut 6 bases from V and 3 bases from J, with 20 bases between.